The 27 T cell receptor beta chains in this list originate from one sample, sequenced in a study of blood T cells in healthy people across ages. Alongside a J-beta primer mix, a sample-barcoded 5' primer served in a second PCR lasting about 7 to 11 cycles. From the 5' RACE reads, TCRdb called clonotypes with MiXCR, one entry per CDR3 protein. The top ten clones hold approximately 2.1% of a sample with roughly 1,800,000 distinct CDR3 sequences, 49% of them seen once. Sequenced material: blood. These TCRs come from a woman in her thirties or forties in good health.

The rearrangement links TRBV5-5 to TRBJ2-2, with D uncertain. Trimming stripped 6 bases from V and 4 bases from J, with 10 bases between. There are 13 residues in the CDR3. CDR1 is SGHKS, CDR2 YYEKEE, per germline (reference sequence). CDR3 in amino acids: CASTLETTGELFF. The DNA of the CDR3 is TGTGCCAGCACCCTGGAGACCACCGGGGAGCTGTTTTTT. The variable domain in full, completed from reference TRBV5-5 and TRBJ2-2, reads DAGVTQSPTHLIKTRGQQVTLRCSPISGHKSVSWYQQVLGQGPQFIFQYYEKEERGRGNFPDRFSARQFPNYSSELNVNALLLGDSALYLCASTLETTGELFFGEGSRLTVL.

V and J are TRBV7-8 and TRBJ1-6, with TRBD1 identical over 7 bases. This CDR3 region has 15 residues. V trimming: 0 bases; J trimming: 8 bases; junction bases outside the gene matches: 4. Germline assignment: CDR1 SGHVS and CDR2 FQNEAQ. CDR3 sequence reads: CASSLATGIYSPLHF. CDR3 DNA: TGTGCCAGCAGCTTAGCGACAGGGATCTATTCACCCCTCCACTTT.

This chain connects TRBV20-1 to TRBJ2-3; possible D gene TRBD2, 6 bases. Trimming shortened V by 6 bases and J by 6 bases, and 19 bases separated the two germline ends. Germline loops: CDR1 DFQATT, CDR2 SNEGSKA (reference sequence). The CDR3 is made up of 14 amino acids. The CDR3 protein is CSADLGGYVDTQYF. The CDR3 DNA reads TGCAGTGCCGATTTGGGGGGATACGTGGATACGCAGTATTTT.

The chain joins TRBV28 to TRBJ2-5; 11 nucleotides line up with TRBD2. The ends lost 3 bases at V and 2 bases at J; junction bases unmatched: 2. The CDR3 consists of 15 residues. Germline CDR1 MDHEN, CDR2 SYDVKM. CDR3 sequence reads: CASSFIAGGQETQYF. The CDR3 coding sequence is TGTGCCAGCAGTTTTATAGCGGGGGGGCAAGAGACCCAGTACTTC. Drawing the rest from reference TRBV28 and TRBJ2-5, the complete variable domain is DVKVTQSSRYLVKRTGEKVFLECVQDMDHENMFWYRQDPGLGLRLIYFSYDVKMKEKGDIPEGYSVSREKKERFSLILESASTNQTSMYLCASSFIAGGQETQYFGPGTRLLVL.

J is TRBJ2-7 and V is TRBV6-1; 7 bases align to TRBD1. The germline V gene encodes CDR1 MNHNS and CDR2 SASEGT. The CDR3 is 16 residues long. J lost 1 base, V lost 4 bases, and 10 bases had no gene match. The CDR3 DNA reads TGTGCCAGCAGTGTTTCCGGACAGGTTACTTCCTACGAGCAGTACTTC. Translation gives CASSVSGQVTSYEQYF.

This clonotype turned up a few times. The rearrangement links TRBV24-1 to TRBJ2-5; D is unclear. Germline V lookup: CDR1 KGHDR, CDR2 SFDVKD. V was pared by 5 bases and J by 2 bases, with 8 bases between. There are 13 residues in the CDR3. CDR3 DNA sequence: TGTGCCACCAGTGTGGCTCGACAAGAGACCCAGTACTTC. Amino acids: CATSVARQETQYF.

The V and J genes are TRBV3-1 and TRBJ1-1, with no clear D. Trimming stripped 7 bases from V and 6 bases from J, with 12 bases between. Per the germline V gene, CDR1 is LGHDT and CDR2 is YNNKEL (reference sequence). The CDR3 is 12 residues long. The CDR3: CASISRTAEAFF. The CDR3 bases are TGTGCCAGCATTTCCCGGACTGCTGAAGCTTTCTTT.

This chain uses TRBV7-3 with TRBJ2-5; D is possibly TRBD2 (5 bases). Deletions cut 5 bases from V and 11 bases from J, with 27 bases between. This CDR3 has 16 residues. CDR1 is SGHTA, CDR2 FQGTGA, per germline. The CDR3 sequence is CASSPRTGSDGNEQYF. As DNA, the CDR3 is TGTGCCAGCAGCCCCCGAACTGGGTCTGACGGGAATGAGCAGTACTTC.

V gene TRBV6-5 combines with J gene TRBJ2-4, with 8 bases aligning to TRBD2. The last part of the DNA fits TRBJ2-5 better; the J call may be wrong. Germline CDR1 MNHEY, CDR2 SVGAGI. The CDR3 has 18 residues. CDR3 nucleotide sequence: TGTGCCAGCAGTTACTCTTCGGTTAGCGGGGTCAACTGGGAGACCCAGTACTTC. It is translated as CASSYSSVSGVNWETQYF.

The chain employs TRBV7-2 and TRBJ2-3, with a possible D match to TRBD2 (6 bases). This CDR3 has 16 residues. Germline lookup yields CDR1 SGHTA and CDR2 FQGNSA. Trimming shortened V by 5 bases and J by 1 base, and 16 bases separated the two germline ends. In DNA form, the CDR3 reads TGTGCCAGCAGCGTGGTACGGGGGTCCGGCACAGATACGCAGTATTTT. This sequence encodes CASSVVRGSGTDTQYF. The full variable domain, rest sourced from reference TRBV7-2 and TRBJ2-3, is GAGVSQSPSNKVTEKGKDVELRCDPISGHTALYWYRQSLGQGLEFLIYFQGNSAPDKSGLPSDRFSAERTGGSVSTLTIQRTQQEDSAVYLCASSVVRGSGTDTQYFGPGTRLTVL.

The chain employs TRBV9 and TRBJ2-1; maybe TRBD2 (6 bases). The CDR3 is 15 amino acids. V was shortened by 2 bases and J by 6 bases, with 15 bases between the two germline ends. Germline assignment: CDR1 SGDLS and CDR2 YYNGEE. CDR3 residues: CASSVSGGSRNEQFF. The CDR3 DNA is TGTGCCAGCAGCGTGTCCGGGGGATCTCGCAATGAGCAGTTCTTC.

This clonotype has only a few counts. The V gene is TRBV20-1, the J gene TRBJ2-5; D uncertain. The length of the CDR3 is 12 residues. Germline loops: CDR1 DFQATT, CDR2 SNEGSKA (reference sequence). Trimming stripped 0 bases from V and 5 bases from J, with 7 bases between. The CDR3 DNA is TGCAGTGCTAGAGACCAGGTGGAGACCCAGTACTTC. This encodes CSARDQVETQYF.

CDR3 nucleotides: TGTGCCAGCAGTTACAAGGAGGTTAGCACAGATACGCAGTATTTT. It encodes CASSYKEVSTDTQYF. This chain uses TRBV6-2 or TRBV6-3 with TRBJ2-3; D may be TRBD2 (5 bases). V was trimmed by 2 bases and J by 0 bases, leaving 9 bases between them. CDR3 length: 15 residues. The germline gives CDR1 MNHEY, CDR2 SVGEGT.

The CDR3 sequence is CSARERGPGTSGEQFF. DNA for the CDR3: TGCAGTGCTAGAGAGCGAGGTCCCGGGACTAGCGGGGAGCAGTTCTTC. The chain is built from TRBV20-1 and TRBJ2-1, with 12 positions matching TRBD2. Germline CDR1 and CDR2: DFQATT and SNEGSKA (reference sequence). Germline trimming cut 0 bases from V and 10 bases from J; bases unmatched to any gene: 10. The CDR3 runs to 16 residues.

The chain recombines TRBV7-2 with TRBJ2-7; the D is unclear. Germline CDR1 and CDR2: SGHTA and FQGNSA. V was pared by 5 bases and J by 2 bases, with 25 bases between. The CDR3 loop spans 18 amino acids. DNA for the CDR3: TGTGCCAGCAGCCCTCCCCCGTCGACGAGCGTAAAAACCTACGAGCAGTACTTC. This codes for CASSPPPSTSVKTYEQYF.

This clonotype was found a few times. The rearrangement links TRBV7-2 to TRBJ1-4; D is undetermined. Germline CDR1 and CDR2: SGHTA and FQGNSA. V gave up 1 base and J gave up 6 bases, with 3 bases separating them. CDR3 size: 12 residues. CDR3 residues: CASSLVDEKLFF. CDR3 bases: TGTGCCAGCAGCTTAGTTGATGAAAAACTGTTTTTT.

The chain links TRBV5-1 to TRBJ2-7, with D possibly TRBD2 on 6 matching bases. Germline V gene sequence: CDR1 SGHRS, CDR2 YFSETQ. Trimming cost V 3 bases and J 3 bases, with 10 bases left between them. This CDR3 has 13 amino acids. The CDR3 is CASSWDLYYEQYF. CDR3 coding DNA: TGCGCCAGCAGCTGGGACTTATACTACGAGCAGTACTTC.

The chain combines TRBV2 with TRBJ2-7; D unclear. Trimming removed 5 bases from V and 3 bases from J, with 5 bases in between. The CDR3 has 11 residues. Looked up from germline, CDR1 is SNHLY and CDR2 is FYNNEI. Here the CDR3 DNA reads TGTGCCAGCAGTAAGATCTACGAGCAGTACTTC. Protein sequence: CASSKIYEQYF.

The J gene is TRBJ2-1, the V gene TRBV2; D is perhaps TRBD1 (5 bases). The germline V and J ends were trimmed by 0 bases and 12 bases, with 12 bases remaining between them. The CDR3 length is 13 residues. Germline CDR1 reads SNHLY; CDR2 reads FYNNEI. The CDR3 spells CASSEARQGVQFF. The CDR3 nucleotides are TGTGCCAGCAGTGAAGCCCGCCAGGGTGTGCAGTTCTTC.

V is TRBV20-1 and J is TRBJ2-3, with a weak D call TRBD2 (6 bases). The germline CDR1 and CDR2 sequences are DFQATT and SNEGSKA (reference sequence). The CDR3 is 14 residues long. The V and J ends lost 3 bases and 0 bases respectively, with 10 bases between them. CDR3 nucleotide sequence: TGCAGTGCTAGGTCCCGGGGGAGCACAGATACGCAGTATTTT. It translates to CSARSRGSTDTQYF.

CDR3 in amino acids: CASSLRTAMTQYF. The CDR3 bases are TGTGCCAGCAGCCTGAGGACCGCGATGACCCAGTACTTC. The rearrangement links TRBV6-2 or TRBV6-3 to TRBJ2-5; no reliable D call. From germline, CDR1 is MNHEY and CDR2 SVGEGT. The CDR3 covers 13 residues. Deletions cut 6 bases from V and 7 bases from J, with 15 bases between.

In its sample, this clonotype was seen a few times. This chain links TRBV20-1 with TRBJ1-2, with 8 bases fitting TRBD1. CDR1 is DFQATT and CDR2 is SNEGSKA in the germline V gene (reference sequence). V shed 5 bases, J shed 6 bases, and the junction held 2 bases outside the gene matches. This CDR3 contains 11 residues. CDR3 protein: CSADRGNGYTF. CDR3 sequence (DNA): TGCAGTGCTGACAGGGGAAATGGCTACACCTTC.

This clonotype came up a few times. This chain uses TRBV7-2 with TRBJ2-1; a weak D match, TRBD2 (6 bases). CDR1 SGHTA and CDR2 FQGNSA come from the germline V gene. Trimming removed 10 bases from V and 4 bases from J, with 20 bases in between. CDR3 length: 15 amino acids. This CDR3 reads CATRRGGETYNEQFF. In DNA, the CDR3 is TGTGCCACCAGGCGGGGCGGGGAGACTTACAATGAGCAGTTCTTC.

This clonotype was observed many times. The chain carries TRBV7-9 and TRBJ2-7; no firm D call. Germline CDR1 SEHNR, CDR2 FQNEAQ (reference sequence). The CDR3 totals 15 residues. The V end was cut by 6 bases, the J end by 0 bases, with 15 bases between. The CDR3 protein is CASSSTPTISYEQYF. The CDR3 DNA reads TGTGCCAGCAGTTCGACCCCGACGATCTCCTACGAGCAGTACTTC.

This clonotype was observed a handful of times. The chain couples TRBV28 to TRBJ1-4, with 8 bases matching TRBD1. Germline-derived CDR1 and CDR2 are MDHEN and SYDVKM. The V and J ends lost 6 bases and 7 bases, in that order; junction bases with no gene match: 7. The CDR3 covers 14 residues. This CDR3 is CASRTQGGTEKLFF. CDR3 DNA: TGTGCCAGCAGGACACAGGGGGGAACTGAAAAACTGTTTTTT.

The V gene is TRBV7-2, the J gene TRBJ2-1, with 12 bases lining up with TRBD2. From germline, CDR1 is SGHTA and CDR2 FQGNSA. The CDR3 extends over 18 amino acids. With 4 bases clipped from V and 0 bases from J, the junction kept 7 bases outside the gene matches. The CDR3 protein is CASSSGLAGKSSYNEQFF. CDR3 nucleotides: TGTGCCAGCAGCTCAGGACTAGCGGGGAAAAGCTCCTACAATGAGCAGTTCTTC.

The CDR3, as DNA: TGTGCCAGCAGATACAGGGTTAGCAATCAGCCCCAGCATTTT. Protein: CASRYRVSNQPQHF. The chain is built from TRBV6-2 or TRBV6-3 and TRBJ1-5, with a tentative D call TRBD1 (6 bases). The germline gives CDR1 MNHEY, CDR2 SVGEGT. The CDR3 is made up of 14 amino acids. V lost 6 bases to trimming and J lost 0 bases, with 9 bases between them.